The 32 T cell receptor beta chains in this list originate from one sample, sequenced in a study of human T cells and chemical hapten exposure. TCRdb reanalysed the RACE reads using MiXCR and keeps one entry per CDR3 protein. The sample carries around 190,000 distinct CDR3 sequences, around 22% recorded once. Time point denoted: patch test 1, 2 weeks after DPC sensitization. Treatment here: therapeutic diphenylcyclopropenone sensitization with weekly scalp DPC. The material sequenced was whole blood, taken in connection with sensitization to the hapten diphenylcyclopropenone (DPC). Source of these receptors: a woman aged 50 to 60 with alopecia areata. Some clones in this sample may be carry-over from other donors' samples.

This clonotype was seen at least ten times. The gene calls are TRBV7-9 and TRBJ2-2, with a possible D match to TRBD1 (6 bases). Looked up from germline, CDR1 is SEHNR and CDR2 is FQNEAQ (reference sequence). Between the trimmed V and J ends, which lost 5 bases and 5 bases, there was a span of 12 bases. The CDR3 extends over 14 amino acids. The CDR3 nucleotides read TGTGCCAGCAGCCTCGGACAGCTAACCGGGGAGCTGTTTTTT. Its translation is CASSLGQLTGELFF.

This clonotype was seen more than once but under ten times. CDR3: CSAGRDKRGGAQYF. The DNA of the CDR3 is TGCAGTGCGGGCCGGGACAAACGTGGGGGGGCCCAGTACTTC. The J gene is TRBJ2-5, the V gene TRBV20-1; perhaps TRBD2 as D (7 bases). Trimming removed 6 bases from V and 9 bases from J, with 23 bases in between. Germline V gene data show CDR1 as DFQATT and CDR2 as SNEGSKA (reference sequence). CDR3 size: 14 residues.

This clonotype was detected many times. The chain uses TRBV29-1 and TRBJ2-3; 10 bases agree with TRBD2. The V and J ends lost 7 bases and 4 bases, in that order; junction bases with no gene match: 5. The CDR3 contains 13 residues. Per germline, CDR1 SQVTM and CDR2 ANQGSEA. The CDR3 nucleotides read TGCAGCGCCGAAGGACTAGCGGCAGATACGCAGTATTTT. Translated: CSAEGLAADTQYF.

There are a few counts of this clonotype. This chain joins TRBV11-3 and TRBJ2-7; 10 bases map to TRBD2. Per the germline V gene, CDR1 is SGHNT and CDR2 is YENEEA. The CDR3 extends over 15 amino acids. Trimming removed 4 bases from V and 3 bases from J; junction bases left unmatched: 6. This CDR3 reads CASSYGASGSYEQYF. CDR3 sequence (DNA): TGTGCCAGCAGCTACGGGGCTAGCGGGAGCTACGAGCAGTACTTC.

With regard to this clonotype: The junction departs from germline at one end; a sequencing error may be responsible. The V and J genes are TRBV5-8 and TRBJ1-1; D remains unclear. The CDR3 is 14 residues long. From germline, CDR1 is SGHTS and CDR2 YDEGEE. This chain's CDR3 is CASSLWGSNPEAFF. Written as DNA, the CDR3 is TGTGCCAGCAGCTTGTGGGGATCGAACCCTGAAGCTTTCTTT.

V is TRBV20-1 and J is TRBJ1-1; 8 nucleotides line up with TRBD1. This CDR3 region has 13 residues. The germline gives CDR1 DFQATT, CDR2 SNEGSKA (reference sequence). The J segment lost 5 bases and the V segment lost 5 bases, leaving 7 bases of the junction unmatched. The CDR3 protein is CSACGQGGTEAFF. CDR3 DNA: TGCAGTGCTTGTGGACAGGGAGGGACTGAAGCTTTCTTT.

This clonotype showed up just a few times. V gene TRBV6-6 combines with J gene TRBJ1-5; possibly TRBD1 for D (6 bases). Germline-derived CDR1 and CDR2 are MNHNY and SVGAGI (reference sequence). The CDR3 extends over 14 amino acids. Trimming pared 2 bases from V and 6 bases from J, leaving 11 bases between. The CDR3 region is CASSYNVQGQPQHF. The CDR3 bases are TGTGCCAGCAGTTACAACGTACAGGGTCAGCCCCAGCATTTT.

This clonotype was detected only a few times. V gene TRBV29-1 combines with J gene TRBJ2-2; TRBD2 agrees at 8 bases. J was trimmed by 5 bases and V by 4 bases; bases with no gene match: 6. Germline V lookup: CDR1 SQVTM, CDR2 ANQGSEA. This CDR3 has 14 residues. CDR3 nucleotides: TGCAGCGTTGGACTAGCGCAAGGGACCGGGGAGCTGTTTTTT. Translated, it gives CSVGLAQGTGELFF.

Only a few counts were recorded for this clonotype. V usage is TRBV5-1 and J usage is TRBJ2-1; TRBD1 aligns across 10 bases. The germline CDR1 and CDR2 sequences are SGHRS and YFSETQ. The CDR3 covers 16 residues. V dropped 0 bases and J dropped 7; count of bases not matched to a gene: 7. The CDR3 reads CASSLAFRTGGNEQFF. CDR3 in DNA: TGCGCCAGCAGCTTGGCCTTCAGGACAGGGGGGAATGAGCAGTTCTTC. The complete variable domain, with remaining parts taken from reference TRBV5-1 and TRBJ2-1, reads KAGVTQTPRYLIKTRGQQVTLSCSPISGHRSVSWYQQTPGQGLQFLFEYFSETQRNKGNFPGRFSGRQFSNSRSEMNVSTLELGDSALYLCASSLAFRTGGNEQFFGPGTRLTVL.

This clonotype has a handful of counts. The chain is built from TRBV11-2 and TRBJ2-1, with 11 positions matching TRBD2. Trimming at V came to 0 bases and at J to 6 bases, leaving 4 bases not matched to a gene. CDR1 is SGHAT, CDR2 FQNNGV, per germline. CDR3 length equals 16 residues. The CDR3: CASSLDLTSGANEQFF. The CDR3 coding sequence is TGTGCCAGCAGCTTAGATTTGACTAGCGGGGCCAATGAGCAGTTCTTC.

This clonotype was observed a handful of times. The genes are TRBV28 and TRBJ1-2; D is undetermined. This CDR3 region has 14 residues. Trimming stripped 2 bases from V and 3 bases from J, with 10 bases between. CDR1 and CDR2 (germline): MDHEN, SYDVKM. CDR3 sequence: CASSLEGTDYGYTF. The CDR3, as DNA: TGTGCCAGCAGTTTAGAGGGTACCGACTATGGCTACACCTTC.

This clonotype has more than one count but fewer than ten. The chain has TRBV10-3 and TRBJ2-6; weak D call: TRBD2 (5 bases). Trimming removed 0 bases from V and 4 bases from J, with 10 bases in between. The CDR3 is made up of 16 amino acids. Germline lookup yields CDR1 ENHRY and CDR2 SYGVKD. This CDR3 reads CAISESAGGGANVLTF. The DNA of the CDR3 is TGTGCCATCAGTGAGTCGGCGGGCGGAGGGGCCAACGTCCTGACTTTC.

The chain employs TRBV6-2 or TRBV6-3 and TRBJ2-5; TRBD1 matches 9 bases. Germline CDR1 reads MNHEY; CDR2 reads SVGEGT. This CDR3 spans 14 amino acids. Trimming cost V 4 bases and J 7 bases; bases outside gene matches: 7. The CDR3 loop is CASSFDRGSVTQYF. The CDR3 DNA follows: TGTGCCAGCAGTTTTGACAGGGGGTCTGTGACCCAGTACTTC.

The chain joins TRBV11-2 to TRBJ2-1; 10 nucleotides align to TRBD2. Trimming at V came to 4 bases and at J to 6 bases, leaving 6 bases not matched to a gene. This CDR3 comprises 15 residues. From germline, CDR1 is SGHAT and CDR2 FQNNGV. CDR3 in DNA: TGTGCCAGCAGCTCACTTAGCGGGAGGACCAATGAGCAGTTCTTC. Amino acid sequence: CASSSLSGRTNEQFF. The full variable domain, in which reference TRBV11-2 and TRBJ2-1 provide the parts outside the CDR3, is EAGVAQSPRYKIIEKRQSVAFWCNPISGHATLYWYQQILGQGPKLLIQFQNNGVVDDSQLPKDRFSAERLKGVDSTLKIQPAKLEDSAVYLCASSSLSGRTNEQFFGPGTRLTVL.

The rearrangement uses TRBV7-9 and TRBJ2-2; TRBD2 aligns across 7 bases. Trimming cost V 1 base and J 1 base; bases outside gene matches: 6. The CDR3 consists of 17 residues. Germline V gives CDR1 SEHNR, CDR2 FQNEAQ (reference sequence). CDR3 amino acids: CASSLGGLMKNTGELFF. For the CDR3, the DNA is TGTGCCAGCAGCTTAGGGGGACTAATGAAGAACACCGGGGAGCTGTTTTTT.

This clonotype has a handful of counts. V usage is TRBV7-9 and J usage is TRBJ2-1, with TRBD2 identical over 11 bases. J lost 5 bases, V lost 6 bases, and 6 bases had no gene match. The CDR3 has 15 residues. Germline CDR1 SEHNR, CDR2 FQNEAQ (reference sequence). The CDR3 reads CASSSGTSGNNEQFF. CDR3 sequence (DNA): TGTGCCAGCAGTTCCGGGACTAGCGGAAACAATGAGCAGTTCTTC.

This chain's CDR3 is CASSLGGSSGLTTDTQYF. The DNA of the CDR3 is TGCGCCAGCAGCTTGGGAGGGTCTAGCGGCCTCACCACAGATACGCAGTATTTT. The V call is TRBV5-1, the J call TRBJ2-3; 7 bases are shared with TRBD2. Unmatched junction bases numbered 12, after V lost 0 bases and J lost 2 bases. The germline V gene encodes CDR1 SGHRS and CDR2 YFSETQ. The CDR3 runs to 18 residues.

The rearrangement joins TRBV28 to TRBJ1-1; no reliable D call. The CDR3 has 15 amino acids. Germline loops: CDR1 MDHEN, CDR2 SYDVKM. V lost 5 bases to trimming and J lost 4 bases, with 17 bases between them. The DNA of the CDR3 is TGTGCCAGCAGTCGATATAGAGTGGGGAGCACTGAAGCTTTCTTT. It encodes CASSRYRVGSTEAFF.

This clonotype has a handful of counts. The chain combines TRBV7-3 with TRBJ2-2, with D perhaps matching TRBD2 (6 bases). The CDR3 extends over 15 amino acids. CDR1 and CDR2 (germline): SGHTA, FQGTGA. The germline V and J ends were trimmed by 5 bases and 0 bases, with 10 bases remaining between them. CDR3 bases: TGTGCCAGCAGCGCTACTAGCACGAACACCGGGGAGCTGTTTTTT. Amino acid sequence: CASSATSTNTGELFF.

This clonotype was observed many times. The chain links TRBV10-3 to TRBJ2-3; D unclear. This CDR3 spans 12 amino acids. CDR1 is ENHRY and CDR2 is SYGVKD in the germline V gene. V lost 0 bases, J lost 5 bases, and 3 bases lay in between. This chain's CDR3 is CAISESGDTQYF. The CDR3 DNA is TGTGCCATCAGTGAGTCGGGAGATACGCAGTATTTT.

This clonotype was recorded a few times. The V and J genes are TRBV28 and TRBJ1-1; D remains unclear. This CDR3 has 12 residues. Per germline, CDR1 MDHEN and CDR2 SYDVKM. Trimming removed 8 bases from V and 5 bases from J, with 12 bases in between. The CDR3 loop reads CASADRETEAFF. The CDR3 coding sequence is TGTGCCAGCGCCGACCGTGAAACTGAAGCTTTCTTT.

The V call is TRBV27, the J call TRBJ1-1, with TRBD1 matching over 7 bases. V lost 2 bases and J lost 0; bases outside the gene matches: 9. The CDR3 sequence is 17 residues long. Germline V gene lookup returns CDR1 MNHEY and CDR2 SMNVEV (reference sequence). The CDR3 loop is CASSLRGPGRMNTEAFF. The CDR3 DNA sequence: TGTGCCAGCAGTTTAAGGGGGCCAGGAAGGATGAACACTGAAGCTTTCTTT.

This clonotype was picked up a small number of times. The chain recombines TRBV7-9 with TRBJ2-3, with D maybe TRBD2 (5 bases). The CDR3 is 14 amino acids. V lost 4 bases and J 2 bases, leaving 10 bases between the germline ends. Germline CDR1 is SEHNR and CDR2 is FQNEAQ (reference sequence). The CDR3, as DNA: TGTGCCAGCAGCTGGGGAGCGACCACAGATACGCAGTATTTT. Protein sequence: CASSWGATTDTQYF.

This clonotype has a handful of counts. This chain uses TRBV10-1 with TRBJ1-4; perhaps TRBD1 as D (6 bases). Trimming cost V 7 bases and J 8 bases, with 14 bases left between them. Germline CDR1 and CDR2: WNHNN and SYGVQD (reference sequence). The CDR3 is 13 residues long. As DNA, the CDR3 is TGCGCCAGCACCCGGGGGCGGGTCGAAAAACTGTTTTTT. Residues: CASTRGRVEKLFF.

The chain recombines TRBV29-1 with TRBJ2-3; TRBD2 aligns across 13 bases. The CDR3 contains 14 residues. The germline gives CDR1 SQVTM, CDR2 ANQGSEA. The trim removed 7 bases at V and 4 bases at J, leaving 5 bases unmatched. The CDR3 reads CSATSGRVADTQYF. CDR3 DNA: TGCAGCGCTACTAGCGGGAGGGTCGCAGATACGCAGTATTTT.

CDR3 residues: CSVGSTGGTEAFF. Here the CDR3 DNA reads TGCAGCGTGGGGAGTACAGGCGGCACTGAAGCTTTCTTT. The chain couples TRBV29-1 to TRBJ1-1; D perhaps matches TRBD1 (5 bases). Germline CDR1 and CDR2: SQVTM and ANQGSEA. V shed 6 bases and J shed 4 bases, with 15 bases lying between them. The CDR3 runs 13 residues.

The chain couples TRBV5-1 to TRBJ2-3; 8 bases match TRBD2. Germline trimming cut 4 bases from V and 6 bases from J; bases unmatched to any gene: 13. This CDR3 has 16 amino acids. Germline assignment: CDR1 SGHRS and CDR2 YFSETQ. CDR3 in amino acids: CASSPTGTRGEDTQYF. CDR3 in DNA: TGCGCCAGCAGCCCGACCGGGACTAGGGGAGAGGATACGCAGTATTTT.

This clonotype turned up a few times. The rearrangement uses TRBV5-1 and TRBJ1-2; D gene ambiguous. The germline CDR1 and CDR2 sequences are SGHRS and YFSETQ. The CDR3 has 16 residues. V was clipped by 0 bases and J by 3 bases, with 15 bases between them. CDR3 in amino acids: CASSLGLVGVDYGYTF. CDR3 bases: TGCGCCAGCAGCTTGGGGCTGGTCGGGGTCGACTATGGCTACACCTTC.

This clonotype has more than one count but fewer than ten. This chain uses TRBV20-1 with TRBJ2-3, with TRBD2 identical over 9 bases. Per the germline V gene, CDR1 is DFQATT and CDR2 is SNEGSKA (reference sequence). J gave up 6 bases and V 2 bases, and 6 bases lay outside the gene matches. CDR3 length: 14 residues. CDR3 loop: CSARQGLAQDTQYF. CDR3 nucleotide sequence: TGCAGTGCTAGACAGGGACTAGCTCAGGATACGCAGTATTTT.

The chain has TRBV3-1 and TRBJ1-5; D is ambiguous. This CDR3 has 14 residues. Germline lookup yields CDR1 LGHDT and CDR2 YNNKEL (reference sequence). V was shortened by 5 bases and J by 0 bases, with 8 bases between the two germline ends. Here the CDR3 reads CASSYGVSNQPQHF. In DNA form, the CDR3 reads TGTGCCAGCAGCTACGGGGTTAGCAATCAGCCCCAGCATTTT.

This clonotype has just a few counts. The chain employs TRBV20-1 and TRBJ2-1; TRBD2 matches at 11 bases. Per germline, CDR1 DFQATT and CDR2 SNEGSKA (reference sequence). The CDR3 has 14 amino acids. Trimming at V came to 7 bases and at J to 10 bases, leaving 12 bases not matched to a gene. CDR3: CSVISGRALEEQFF. The CDR3 bases are TGCAGTGTTATTAGCGGGAGGGCCCTAGAGGAGCAGTTCTTC.

This clonotype was counted between two and nine times. The rearrangement joins TRBV2 to TRBJ2-2; 7 bases agree with TRBD2. Germline V CDR1 and CDR2: SNHLY, FYNNEI. J gave up 6 bases and V 4 bases, and 11 bases lay outside the gene matches. This CDR3 has 16 residues. The CDR3 bases are TGTGCCAGCAGTGGACCGGGGGGAATTCCGCCCGGGGAGCTGTTTTTT. Its translation: CASSGPGGIPPGELFF. Drawing the rest from reference TRBV2 and TRBJ2-2, the complete variable domain is EPEVTQTPSHQVTQMGQEVILRCVPISNHLYFYWYRQILGQKVEFLVSFYNNEISEKSEIFDDQFSVERPDGSNFTLKIRSTKLEDSAMYFCASSGPGGIPPGELFFGEGSRLTVL.